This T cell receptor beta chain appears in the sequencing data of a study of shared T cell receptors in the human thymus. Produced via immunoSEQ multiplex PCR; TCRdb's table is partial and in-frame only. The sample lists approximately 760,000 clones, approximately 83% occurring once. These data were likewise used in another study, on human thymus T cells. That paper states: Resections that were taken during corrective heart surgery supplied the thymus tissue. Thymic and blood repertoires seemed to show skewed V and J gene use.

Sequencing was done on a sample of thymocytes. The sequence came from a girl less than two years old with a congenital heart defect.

The CDR3 protein is CASTVTGGKAEAFF. The CDR3 DNA reads TGTGCCAGCACTGTGACAGGGGGCAAGGCTGAAGCTTTCTTT. The chain links TRBV27 to TRBJ1-1; 10 positions agree with TRBD1. Germline CDR1 is MNHEY and CDR2 is SMNVEV (reference sequence). The length of the CDR3 is 14 residues. Trimming at V came to 7 bases and at J to 6 bases, leaving 8 bases not matched to a gene.